The 2 T cell receptor beta chains reported below all come from one sample, sequenced in a study of Ad26.COV2.S vaccination and SARS-CoV-2 variants. Treatment described: roughly 19 received Ad26.COV2.S at low or high dose, single or two shots; 5 received placebo; per-sample allocation not given. Samples came from day 63 after the first vaccine or placebo injection. The method was immunoSEQ multiplex PCR; TCRdb's version includes in-frame clones alone and lacks a portion of them. The sample shows some 270,000 clones, around nine tenths of them seen only once. The input for sequencing was peripheral blood, taken in a trial of Ad26.COV2.S vaccine versus placebo. The receptor set was obtained from a person between 18 and 65 years old who received the Ad26.COV2.S COVID-19 vaccine or a placebo.

The chain combines TRBV19 with TRBJ1-6, with TRBD1 identical over 8 bases. Unmatched junction bases numbered 13, after V lost 6 bases and J lost 0 bases. Germline CDR1 and CDR2: LNHDA and SQIVND (reference sequence). This CDR3 spans 19 amino acids. CDR3 protein: CASSLGTGTTFSYNSPLHF. CDR3 in DNA: TGTGCCAGTAGCTTGGGGACAGGTACTACATTCTCCTATAATTCACCCCTCCACTTT.

This clone was seen just once. The V and J genes are TRBV24-1 and TRBJ2-5; no clear D. V was cut by 2 bases and J by 1 base, with 10 bases left in between. The CDR3 loop spans 15 amino acids. Germline V gene data show CDR1 as KGHDR and CDR2 as SFDVKD. CDR3 in amino acids: CATSDSTETQETQYF. The DNA of the CDR3 is TGTGCCACCAGTGATTCCACAGAAACCCAAGAGACCCAGTACTTC.